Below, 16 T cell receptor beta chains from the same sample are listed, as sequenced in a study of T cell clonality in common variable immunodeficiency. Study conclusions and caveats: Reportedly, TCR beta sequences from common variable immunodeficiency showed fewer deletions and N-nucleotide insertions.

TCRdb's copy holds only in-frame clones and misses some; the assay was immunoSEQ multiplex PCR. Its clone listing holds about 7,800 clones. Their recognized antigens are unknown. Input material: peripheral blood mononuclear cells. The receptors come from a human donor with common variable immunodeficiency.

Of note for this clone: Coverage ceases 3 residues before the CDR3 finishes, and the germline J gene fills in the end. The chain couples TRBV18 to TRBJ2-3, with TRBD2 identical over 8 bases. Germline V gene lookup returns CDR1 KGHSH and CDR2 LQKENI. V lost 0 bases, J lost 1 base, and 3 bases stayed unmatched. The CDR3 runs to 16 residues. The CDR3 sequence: CASSPPTSGRTDTQYF. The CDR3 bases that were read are TGTGCCAGCTCACCACCAACTAGCGGACGCACAGATACG.

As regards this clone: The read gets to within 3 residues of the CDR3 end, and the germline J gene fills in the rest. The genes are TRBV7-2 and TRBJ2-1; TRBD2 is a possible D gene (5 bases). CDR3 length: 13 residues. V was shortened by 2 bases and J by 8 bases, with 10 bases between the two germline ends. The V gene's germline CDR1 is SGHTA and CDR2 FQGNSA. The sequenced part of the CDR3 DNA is TGTGCCAGCAGCTTAAGGAGGCGGGATGAG. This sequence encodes CASSLRRRDE. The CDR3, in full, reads CASSLRRRDEQFF.

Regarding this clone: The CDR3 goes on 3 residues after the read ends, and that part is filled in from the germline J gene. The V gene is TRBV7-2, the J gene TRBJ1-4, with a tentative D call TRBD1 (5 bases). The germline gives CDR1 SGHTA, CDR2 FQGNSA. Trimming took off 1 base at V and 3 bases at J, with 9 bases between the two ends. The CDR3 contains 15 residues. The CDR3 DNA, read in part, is TGTGCCAGCAGCTTAGTACCGGGGGCTAATGAAAAA. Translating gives CASSLVPGANEK. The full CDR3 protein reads CASSLVPGANEKLFF.

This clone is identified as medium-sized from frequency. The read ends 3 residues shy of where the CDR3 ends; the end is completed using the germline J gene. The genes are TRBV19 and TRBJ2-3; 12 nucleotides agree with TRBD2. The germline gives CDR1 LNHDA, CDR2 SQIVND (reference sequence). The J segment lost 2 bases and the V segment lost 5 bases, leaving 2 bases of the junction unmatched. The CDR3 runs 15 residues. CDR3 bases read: TGTGCCAGTAGTGGACTAGCGGGGAACACAGATACG. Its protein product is CASSGLAGNTDT. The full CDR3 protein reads CASSGLAGNTDTQYF.

The CDR3 bases that were read are TGTGCCAGCAGCTTAGTGGGACAGGGGGCTGAA. Its translation is CASSLVGQGAE. The full CDR3 protein is CASSLVGQGAEAFF. V usage is TRBV7-2 and J usage is TRBJ1-1; 11 bases fit TRBD1. The read stops 3 residues short of the end of the CDR3; the missing end is completed from the germline J gene. V shed 1 base and J 6 bases; nucleotides not matched to a gene: 1. There are 14 residues in the CDR3. From germline, CDR1 is SGHTA and CDR2 FQGNSA.

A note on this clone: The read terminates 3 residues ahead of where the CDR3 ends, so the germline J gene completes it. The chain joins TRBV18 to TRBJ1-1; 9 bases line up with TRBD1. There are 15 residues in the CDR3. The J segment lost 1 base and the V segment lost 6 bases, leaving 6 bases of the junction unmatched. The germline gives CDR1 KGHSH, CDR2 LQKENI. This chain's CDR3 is CASSVQGAGNTEAFF. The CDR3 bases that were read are TGTGCCAGCTCGGTACAGGGGGCGGGGAACACTGAA.

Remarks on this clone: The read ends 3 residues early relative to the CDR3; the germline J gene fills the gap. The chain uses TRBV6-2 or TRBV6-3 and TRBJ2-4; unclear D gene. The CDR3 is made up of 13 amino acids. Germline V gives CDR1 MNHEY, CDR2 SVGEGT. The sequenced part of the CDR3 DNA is TGTGCCAGCAGTTACTCGGCCGAAAGTATT. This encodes CASSYSAESI. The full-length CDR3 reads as CASSYSAESIQYF.

CDR3 DNA (partial): TGTGCCACCGTGGGGGGGACAGGGGTGGCGGAGACC. Translated, it gives CATVGGTGVAET. The complete CDR3 sequence is CATVGGTGVAETQYF. The rearrangement joins TRBV30 to TRBJ2-5; 10 bases agree with TRBD1. The read halts 3 residues ahead of the CDR3 end, with the missing end drawn from the germline J gene. The germline V gene has CDR1 GTSNPN and CDR2 SVGIG (reference sequence). There are 15 residues in the CDR3. After removal of 8 bases from V and 5 bases from J, the junction contained 14 bases not matched to a gene.

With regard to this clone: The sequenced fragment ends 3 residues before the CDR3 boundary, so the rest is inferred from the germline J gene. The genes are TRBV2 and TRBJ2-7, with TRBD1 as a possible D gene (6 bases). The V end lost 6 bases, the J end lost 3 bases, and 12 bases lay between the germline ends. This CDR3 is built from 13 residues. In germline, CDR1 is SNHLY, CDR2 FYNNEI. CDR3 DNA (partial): TGTGCCAGCAGGGGGACACAAAACTACGAG. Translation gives CASRGTQNYE. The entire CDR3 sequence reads CASRGTQNYEQYF.

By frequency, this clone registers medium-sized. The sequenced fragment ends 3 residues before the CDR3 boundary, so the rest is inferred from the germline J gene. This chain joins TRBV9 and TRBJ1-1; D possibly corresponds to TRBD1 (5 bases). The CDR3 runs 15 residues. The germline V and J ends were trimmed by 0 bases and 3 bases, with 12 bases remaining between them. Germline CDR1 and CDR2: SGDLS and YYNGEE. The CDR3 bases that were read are TGTGCCAGCAGCGTAGGAGGGGTAGGGTACACTGAA. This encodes CASSVGGVGYTE. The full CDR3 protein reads CASSVGGVGYTEAFF.

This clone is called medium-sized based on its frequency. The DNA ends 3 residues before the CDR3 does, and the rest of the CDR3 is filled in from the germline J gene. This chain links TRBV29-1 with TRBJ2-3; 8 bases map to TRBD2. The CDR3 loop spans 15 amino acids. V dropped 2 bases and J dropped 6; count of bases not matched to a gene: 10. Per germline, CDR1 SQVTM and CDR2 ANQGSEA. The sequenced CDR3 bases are TGCAGCGTTGAACCGCGGGAGGCCCAACGGGATACG. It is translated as CSVEPREAQRDT. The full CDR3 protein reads CSVEPREAQRDTQYF.

The part of the CDR3 DNA that was read is TGTGCCAGCACCTTACTTGGGGGGAACTATGGC. As protein: CASTLLGGNYG. In full, the CDR3 is CASTLLGGNYGYTF. The chain is built from TRBV2 and TRBJ1-2; D possibly corresponds to TRBD1 (5 bases). From the germline J gene comes the end of the CDR3, since the read stops 3 residues before it. Germline V CDR1 and CDR2: SNHLY, FYNNEI. CDR3 length equals 14 residues. Trimming removed 7 bases at V and 2 bases at J, with 14 bases between.

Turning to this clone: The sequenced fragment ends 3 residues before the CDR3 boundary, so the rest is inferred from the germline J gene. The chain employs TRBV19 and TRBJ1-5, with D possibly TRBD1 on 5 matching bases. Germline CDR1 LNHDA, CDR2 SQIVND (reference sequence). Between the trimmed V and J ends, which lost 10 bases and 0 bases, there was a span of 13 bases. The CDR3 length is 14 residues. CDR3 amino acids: CATDSILSNQPQHF. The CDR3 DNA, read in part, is TGTGCCACCGACAGCATACTTAGCAATCAGCCC. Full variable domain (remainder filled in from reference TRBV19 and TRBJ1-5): DGGITQSPKYLFRKEGQNVTLSCEQNLNHDAMYWYRQDPGQGLRLIYYSQIVNDFQKGDIAEGYSVSREKKESFPLTVTSAQKNPTAFYLCATDSILSNQPQHFGDGTRLSIL.

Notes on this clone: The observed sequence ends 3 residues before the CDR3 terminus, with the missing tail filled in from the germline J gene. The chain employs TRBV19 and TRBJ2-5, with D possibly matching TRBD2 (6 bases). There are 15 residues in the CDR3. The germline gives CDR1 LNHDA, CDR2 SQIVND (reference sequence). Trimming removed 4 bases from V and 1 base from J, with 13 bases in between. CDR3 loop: CASSKAGLPQETQYF. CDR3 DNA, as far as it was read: TGTGCCAGTAGTAAGGCCGGACTACCCCAAGAGACC.

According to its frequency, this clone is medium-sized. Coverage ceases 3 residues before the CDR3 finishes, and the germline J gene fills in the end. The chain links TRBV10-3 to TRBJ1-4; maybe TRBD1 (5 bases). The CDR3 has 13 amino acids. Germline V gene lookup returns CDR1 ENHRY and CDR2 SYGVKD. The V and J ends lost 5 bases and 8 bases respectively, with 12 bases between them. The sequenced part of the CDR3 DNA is TGTGCCATCAGTCCGCAGGGAGACGAAAAA. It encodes CAISPQGDEK. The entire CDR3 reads CAISPQGDEKLFF.

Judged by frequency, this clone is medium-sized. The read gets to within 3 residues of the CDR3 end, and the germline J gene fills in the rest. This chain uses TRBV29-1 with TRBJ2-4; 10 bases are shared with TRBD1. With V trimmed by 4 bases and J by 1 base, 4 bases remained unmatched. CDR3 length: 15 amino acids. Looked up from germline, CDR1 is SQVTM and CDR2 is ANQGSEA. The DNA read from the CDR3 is TGCAGCGTTGTGGGGACAGGGGTGGCCAAAAACATT. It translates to CSVVGTGVAKNI. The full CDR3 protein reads CSVVGTGVAKNIQYF.